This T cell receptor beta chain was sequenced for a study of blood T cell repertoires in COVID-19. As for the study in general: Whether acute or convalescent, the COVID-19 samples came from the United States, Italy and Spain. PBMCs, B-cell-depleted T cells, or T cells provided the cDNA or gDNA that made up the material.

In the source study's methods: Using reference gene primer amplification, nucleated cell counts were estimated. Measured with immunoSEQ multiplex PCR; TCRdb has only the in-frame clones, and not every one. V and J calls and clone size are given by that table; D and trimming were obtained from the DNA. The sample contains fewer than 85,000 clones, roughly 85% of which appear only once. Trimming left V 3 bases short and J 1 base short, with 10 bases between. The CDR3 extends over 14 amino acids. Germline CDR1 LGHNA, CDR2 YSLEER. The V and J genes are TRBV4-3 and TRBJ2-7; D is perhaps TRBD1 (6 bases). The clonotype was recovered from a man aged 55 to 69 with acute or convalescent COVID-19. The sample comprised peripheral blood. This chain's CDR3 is CASSQADRSYEQYF. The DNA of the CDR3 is TGCGCCAGCAGCCAGGCTGACAGGTCCTACGAGCAGTACTTC.